The source of this TCR beta chain is a study of Ad26.COV2.S vaccination and SARS-CoV-2 variants. Study at large: Into the muscle, Ad26.COV2.S was dosed once or twice, 56 days apart. Study-level findings and limits: Vaccine recipients had higher spike-specific TCR breadth than placebo recipients. The analyses of TCR breadth and depth may have understated the size of total T cell responses.

The CDR3 is 14 residues long. Deletions cut 4 bases from V and 2 bases from J, with 11 bases between. CDR1 is LGHDT, CDR2 YNNKEL, per germline (reference sequence). Only one count was recorded for this clone. Its matching antigen is unknown. Sequencing was performed with immunoSEQ multiplex PCR; in TCRdb, only in-frame clones are kept and a portion is missing. The sample comprises approximately 340,000 clones, roughly 84% of which are singletons, and approximately 3.5% rests with the top ten. The sample's treatment: some 20 received Ad26.COV2.S at low or high dose, single or two shots; about five received placebo; per-sample allocation not given. Material that was analyzed had been drawn on day 63 after the first vaccine or placebo injection. What was given as vaccine was an Ad26 vector encoding Wuhan-strain SARS-CoV-2 spike.

This sequence was found in a person between 18 and 59 years old who received the Ad26.COV2.S COVID-19 vaccine or a placebo. The source was peripheral blood, collected in a trial of Ad26.COV2.S vaccine versus placebo. This chain uses TRBV3-1 (or the pseudogene TRBV3-2) with TRBJ1-1; a weak D match, TRBD1 (5 bases). The CDR3 DNA reads TGTGCCAGCAGCCCATATGACAGAAACACTGAAGCTTTCTTT. Translation: CASSPYDRNTEAFF.